One sample yielded the 12 T cell receptor beta chains listed below, sequenced in a study of OX40 agonist ivuxolimab in advanced cancers. Method: immunoSEQ multiplex PCR; TCRdb's copy keeps in-frame clones and lacks some. The table lists approximately 74,000 clones, roughly 87% of them singletons. The input for sequencing was CD4+ or CD8+ T cells sorted from blood, taken in a trial of the OX40 agonist ivuxolimab. The receptors were sampled from an adult with an advanced solid tumor such as melanoma, head and neck, liver or kidney cancer.

This chain links TRBV5-4 with TRBJ2-2; D remains ambiguous. This CDR3 is built from 14 residues. V was cut by 2 bases and J by 7 bases, with 12 bases left in between. Germline CDR1 SGHNT, CDR2 YYREEE (reference sequence). CDR3 residues: CASSFMGFDGELFF. CDR3 DNA sequence: TGTGCCAGCAGCTTCATGGGGTTTGACGGGGAGCTGTTTTTT. The full variable domain, its missing parts supplied by reference TRBV5-4 and TRBJ2-2, is ETGVTQSPTHLIKTRGQQVTLRCSSQSGHNTVSWYQQALGQGPQFIFQYYREEENGRGNFPPRFSGLQFPNYSSELNVNALELDDSALYLCASSFMGFDGELFFGEGSRLTVL.

The CDR3 region has the DNA TGTGCCAGCAGACCCGACTTACGGGCAGATACGCAGTATTTT. Translating it yields CASRPDLRADTQYF. The V and J genes are TRBV9 and TRBJ2-3; no clear D gene. The CDR3 contains 14 residues. V was cut by 5 bases and J by 4 bases, with 14 bases left in between. CDR1 and CDR2 from the germline V gene are SGDLS and YYNGEE.

This sequence joins TRBV13 and TRBJ2-7; D ambiguous. This CDR3 spans 13 amino acids. Germline V CDR1 and CDR2: PRHDT, FYEKMQ (reference sequence). V shed 2 bases and J shed 2 bases, with 7 bases lying between them. CDR3 residues: CASSLQAAYEQYF. The DNA of the CDR3 is TGTGCCAGCAGCTTACAGGCCGCCTACGAGCAGTACTTC.

The chain carries TRBV7-9 and TRBJ2-5; 7 positions match TRBD1. The CDR3 loop spans 16 amino acids. Germline V lookup: CDR1 SEHNR, CDR2 FQNEAQ (reference sequence). The junction had 13 bases not matched to a gene; V was cut back by 4 bases and J by 5 bases. Written as DNA, the CDR3 is TGTGCCAGCAGCTCAGACGAAGACAGGGAACGGGAGACCCAGTACTTC. Its protein is CASSSDEDRERETQYF.

The chain combines TRBV9 with TRBJ1-2; 7 bases agree with TRBD1. In germline, CDR1 is SGDLS, CDR2 YYNGEE. CDR3 length: 14 residues. V trimming: 3 bases; J trimming: 5 bases; junction bases outside the gene matches: 7. The CDR3 loop reads CASSDDRVRYGYTF. For the CDR3, the DNA is TGTGCCAGCAGCGACGACAGGGTCAGGTATGGCTACACCTTC.

The rearrangement joins TRBV19 to TRBJ2-2, with D perhaps TRBD2 (6 bases). Trimming took off 7 bases at V and 3 bases at J, with 12 bases between the two ends. Looked up from germline, CDR1 is LNHDA and CDR2 is SQIVND (reference sequence). This CDR3 comprises 14 residues. The CDR3 sequence: CASNPGTYTGELFF. The CDR3 nucleotides are TGTGCCAGTAACCCCGGGACTTACACCGGGGAGCTGTTTTTT.

In this sample, this clone turned up a few times. The CDR3 DNA reads TGTGCCAGCAGCTTGCCCCGGGACTCGGCCGAGCAGTACTTC. It codes for CASSLPRDSAEQYF. The rearrangement links TRBV7-9 to TRBJ2-7, with a weak D call TRBD2 (6 bases). This CDR3 region has 14 residues. Germline-derived CDR1 and CDR2 are SEHNR and FQNEAQ (reference sequence). The V end lost 3 bases, the J end lost 6 bases, and 15 bases lay between the germline ends.

V and J are TRBV19 and TRBJ2-1; no clear D gene. Germline assignment: CDR1 LNHDA and CDR2 SQIVND (reference sequence). CDR3 size: 13 residues. Trimming took off 4 bases at V and 13 bases at J, with 17 bases between the two ends. The CDR3 here is CASSTYLDGSQFF. The CDR3 DNA reads TGTGCCAGTAGTACTTATCTTGACGGATCCCAGTTCTTC.

This chain joins TRBV9 and TRBJ1-2; D gene ambiguous. Germline V CDR1 and CDR2: SGDLS, YYNGEE. There are 15 residues in the CDR3. Deletions cut 0 bases from V and 5 bases from J, with 14 bases between. This CDR3 reads CASSVGAGRGYGYTF. The CDR3 DNA is TGTGCCAGCAGCGTAGGAGCCGGGCGGGGATATGGCTACACCTTC.

The chain joins TRBV11-2 to TRBJ2-5; 7 bases are a match to TRBD1. The CDR3 contains 15 residues. Trimming removed 5 bases from V and 3 bases from J; junction bases left unmatched: 9. Germline V gene sequence: CDR1 SGHAT, CDR2 FQNNGV. CDR3 protein: CASSPYWTGEETQYF. CDR3 nucleotides: TGTGCCAGCAGCCCCTACTGGACAGGTGAAGAGACCCAGTACTTC. Variable domain in full (rest from reference TRBV11-2 and TRBJ2-5): EAGVAQSPRYKIIEKRQSVAFWCNPISGHATLYWYQQILGQGPKLLIQFQNNGVVDDSQLPKDRFSAERLKGVDSTLKIQPAKLEDSAVYLCASSPYWTGEETQYFGPGTRLLVL.

V and J are TRBV4-1 and TRBJ2-7; D is uncertain. CDR1 and CDR2 (germline): MGHRA, YSYEKL. The CDR3 sequence is 13 residues long. The V end was cut by 0 bases, the J end by 4 bases, with 7 bases between. CDR3 protein: CASSQDELYEQYF. The DNA of the CDR3 is TGCGCCAGCAGCCAAGATGAACTTTACGAGCAGTACTTC.

The chain carries TRBV28 and TRBJ2-7, with 11 bases fitting TRBD2. The V and J ends lost 6 bases and 1 base, in that order; junction bases with no gene match: 8. The CDR3 totals 16 residues. Germline CDR1 is MDHEN and CDR2 is SYDVKM. Here the CDR3 reads CASRLHGTSGSYEQYF. The CDR3 DNA sequence: TGTGCCAGCAGACTCCACGGGACTAGCGGATCCTACGAGCAGTACTTC.